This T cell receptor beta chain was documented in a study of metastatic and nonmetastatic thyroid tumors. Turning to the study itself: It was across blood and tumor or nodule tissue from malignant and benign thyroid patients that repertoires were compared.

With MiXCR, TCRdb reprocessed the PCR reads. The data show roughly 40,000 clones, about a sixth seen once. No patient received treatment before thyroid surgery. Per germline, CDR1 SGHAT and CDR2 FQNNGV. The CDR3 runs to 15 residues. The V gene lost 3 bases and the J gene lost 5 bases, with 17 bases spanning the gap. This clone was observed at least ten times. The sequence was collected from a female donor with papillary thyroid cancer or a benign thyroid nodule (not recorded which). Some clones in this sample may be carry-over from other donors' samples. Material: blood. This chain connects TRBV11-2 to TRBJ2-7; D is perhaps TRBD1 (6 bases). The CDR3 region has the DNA TGTGCCAGCAGCTTCAACCCCGGGACATACGACGAGCAGTACTTC. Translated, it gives CASSFNPGTYDEQYF.